The 3 T cell receptor beta chains below come from one sample, sequenced in a study of T cells in Graves' hyperthyroidism and ophthalmopathy. Authors of the study amplified TCR beta CDR3 regions from RNA transcripts. The HTBI primer set drove a first-round RT-PCR of the TCR CDR3. TCRdb reanalysed the multiplex PCR reads using MiXCR and keeps one entry per CDR3 protein. The data contain about 210,000 distinct CDR3 sequences, roughly 15% of them seen just once; the ten biggest clones take up approximately 50%. Sequencing input: blood. These receptors all stem from a man between 50 and 59 years old with Graves' hyperthyroidism.

Concerning this clonotype: The junction departs from the called germline gene at one end, perhaps through a read error. The V gene is TRBV6-1, the J gene TRBJ2-4; maybe TRBD2 (5 bases). The CDR3 is 16 residues long. CDR1 and CDR2 (germline): MNHNS, SASEGT. The CDR3 here is CASSDWNNLAKNIRYF. CDR3 sequence (DNA): TGTGCCAGCAGTGATTGGAACAACCTAGCCAAAAACATTCGGTACTTC.

This clonotype was seen repeatedly, ten times or more. V and J are TRBV12-3 or TRBV12-4 and TRBJ1-5, with no clear D. Trimming shortened V by 1 base and J by 7 bases, and 8 bases separated the two germline ends. The CDR3 has 13 residues. CDR3 protein: CASSLDEGQPQHF. CDR3 nucleotide sequence: TGTGCCAGCAGTTTAGACGAAGGGCAGCCCCAGCATTTT.

This clonotype was observed a handful of times. The chain recombines TRBV27 with TRBJ1-2; D call uncertain. Germline V CDR1 and CDR2: MNHEY, SMNVEV (reference sequence). The V end was cut by 2 bases, the J end by 0 bases, with 10 bases between. The length of the CDR3 is 15 residues. The CDR3 here is CASSLGVGTNYGYTF. Here the CDR3 DNA reads TGTGCCAGCAGTTTAGGGGTCGGCACTAACTATGGCTACACCTTC.